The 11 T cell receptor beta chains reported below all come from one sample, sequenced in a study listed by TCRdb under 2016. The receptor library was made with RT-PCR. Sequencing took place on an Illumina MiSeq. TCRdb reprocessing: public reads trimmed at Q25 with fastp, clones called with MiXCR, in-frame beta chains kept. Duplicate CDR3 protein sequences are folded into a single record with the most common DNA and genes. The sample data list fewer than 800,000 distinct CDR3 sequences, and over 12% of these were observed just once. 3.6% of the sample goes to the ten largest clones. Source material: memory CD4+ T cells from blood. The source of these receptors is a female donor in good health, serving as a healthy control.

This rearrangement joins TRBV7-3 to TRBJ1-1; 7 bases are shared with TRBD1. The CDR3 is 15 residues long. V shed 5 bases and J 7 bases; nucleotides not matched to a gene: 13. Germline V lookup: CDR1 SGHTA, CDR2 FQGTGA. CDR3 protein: CASSPRQGSIGEAFF. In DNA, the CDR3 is TGTGCCAGCAGCCCCAGACAGGGATCCATCGGTGAAGCTTTCTTT.

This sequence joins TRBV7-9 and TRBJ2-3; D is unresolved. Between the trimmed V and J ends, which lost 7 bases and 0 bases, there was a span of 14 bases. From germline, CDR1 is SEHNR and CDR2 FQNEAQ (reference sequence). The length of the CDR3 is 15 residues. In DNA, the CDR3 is TGTGCCAGCACCCTACCCGGACGGAGCACAGATACGCAGTATTTT. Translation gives CASTLPGRSTDTQYF.

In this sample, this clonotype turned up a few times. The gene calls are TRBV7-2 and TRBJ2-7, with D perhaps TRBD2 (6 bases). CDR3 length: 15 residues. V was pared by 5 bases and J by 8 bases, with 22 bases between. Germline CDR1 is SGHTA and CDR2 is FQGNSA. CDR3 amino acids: CASSPGGTSFQQQYF. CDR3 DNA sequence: TGTGCCAGCAGCCCAGGCGGCACTAGCTTCCAGCAGCAGTACTTC.

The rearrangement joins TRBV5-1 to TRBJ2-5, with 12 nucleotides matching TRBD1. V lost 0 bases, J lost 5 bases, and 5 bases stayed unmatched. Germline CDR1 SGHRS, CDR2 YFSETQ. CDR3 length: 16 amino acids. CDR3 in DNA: TGCGCCAGCAGCTTGGGGGGACAGGGGGCACACGAGACCCAGTACTTC. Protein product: CASSLGGQGAHETQYF.

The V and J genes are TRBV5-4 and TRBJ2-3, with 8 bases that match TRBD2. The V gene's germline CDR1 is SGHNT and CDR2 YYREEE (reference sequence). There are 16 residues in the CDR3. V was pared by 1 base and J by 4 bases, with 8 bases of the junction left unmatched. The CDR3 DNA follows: TGTGCCAGCAGCTTGTTGGCGGGAGGCCTCCCAGATACGCAGTATTTT. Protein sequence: CASSLLAGGLPDTQYF.

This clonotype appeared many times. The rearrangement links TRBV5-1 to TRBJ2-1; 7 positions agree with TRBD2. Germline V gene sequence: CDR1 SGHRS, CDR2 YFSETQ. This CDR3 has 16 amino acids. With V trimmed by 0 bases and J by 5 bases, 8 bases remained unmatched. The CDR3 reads CASSLAGGRANNEQFF. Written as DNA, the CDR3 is TGCGCCAGCAGCTTGGCCGGCGGGAGAGCTAACAATGAGCAGTTCTTC.

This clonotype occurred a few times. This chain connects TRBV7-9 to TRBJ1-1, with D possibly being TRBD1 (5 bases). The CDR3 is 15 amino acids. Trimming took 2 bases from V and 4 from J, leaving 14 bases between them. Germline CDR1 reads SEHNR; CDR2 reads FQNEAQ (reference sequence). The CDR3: CASSLKADRVTEAFF. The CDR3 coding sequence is TGTGCCAGCAGCTTAAAGGCTGACAGAGTCACTGAAGCTTTCTTT. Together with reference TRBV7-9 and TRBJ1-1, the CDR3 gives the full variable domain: DTGVSQNPRHKITKRGQNVTFRCDPISEHNRLYWYRQTLGQGPEFLTYFQNEAQLEKSRLLSDRFSAERPKGSFSTLEIQRTEQGDSAMYLCASSLKADRVTEAFFGQGTRLTVV.

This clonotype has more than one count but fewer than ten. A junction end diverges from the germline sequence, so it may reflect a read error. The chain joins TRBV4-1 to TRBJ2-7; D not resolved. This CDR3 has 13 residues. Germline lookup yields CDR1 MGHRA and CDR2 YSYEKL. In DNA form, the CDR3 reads TGCGCCAGCAGCCAAGATACGGGCAACCCGAAGCACTTC. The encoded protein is CASSQDTGNPKHF.

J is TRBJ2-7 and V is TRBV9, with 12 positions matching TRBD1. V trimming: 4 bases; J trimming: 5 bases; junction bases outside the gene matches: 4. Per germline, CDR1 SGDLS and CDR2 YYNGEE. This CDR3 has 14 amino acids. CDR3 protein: CASSRDRGPDEQYF. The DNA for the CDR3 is TGTGCCAGCAGCCGGGACAGGGGGCCTGACGAGCAGTACTTC.

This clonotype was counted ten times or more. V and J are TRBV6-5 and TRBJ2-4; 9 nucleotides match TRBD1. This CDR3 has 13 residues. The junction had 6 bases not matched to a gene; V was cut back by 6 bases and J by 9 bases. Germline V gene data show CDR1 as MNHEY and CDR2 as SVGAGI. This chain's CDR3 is CASRPGTGTIQYF. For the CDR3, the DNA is TGTGCCAGCAGACCAGGGACAGGGACCATTCAGTACTTC.

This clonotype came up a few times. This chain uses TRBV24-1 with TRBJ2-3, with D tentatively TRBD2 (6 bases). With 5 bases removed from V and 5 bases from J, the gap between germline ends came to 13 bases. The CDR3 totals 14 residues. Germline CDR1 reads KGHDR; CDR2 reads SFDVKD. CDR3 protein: CATSAGGAGDTQYF. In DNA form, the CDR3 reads TGTGCCACCAGTGCTGGCGGGGCAGGAGATACGCAGTATTTT.